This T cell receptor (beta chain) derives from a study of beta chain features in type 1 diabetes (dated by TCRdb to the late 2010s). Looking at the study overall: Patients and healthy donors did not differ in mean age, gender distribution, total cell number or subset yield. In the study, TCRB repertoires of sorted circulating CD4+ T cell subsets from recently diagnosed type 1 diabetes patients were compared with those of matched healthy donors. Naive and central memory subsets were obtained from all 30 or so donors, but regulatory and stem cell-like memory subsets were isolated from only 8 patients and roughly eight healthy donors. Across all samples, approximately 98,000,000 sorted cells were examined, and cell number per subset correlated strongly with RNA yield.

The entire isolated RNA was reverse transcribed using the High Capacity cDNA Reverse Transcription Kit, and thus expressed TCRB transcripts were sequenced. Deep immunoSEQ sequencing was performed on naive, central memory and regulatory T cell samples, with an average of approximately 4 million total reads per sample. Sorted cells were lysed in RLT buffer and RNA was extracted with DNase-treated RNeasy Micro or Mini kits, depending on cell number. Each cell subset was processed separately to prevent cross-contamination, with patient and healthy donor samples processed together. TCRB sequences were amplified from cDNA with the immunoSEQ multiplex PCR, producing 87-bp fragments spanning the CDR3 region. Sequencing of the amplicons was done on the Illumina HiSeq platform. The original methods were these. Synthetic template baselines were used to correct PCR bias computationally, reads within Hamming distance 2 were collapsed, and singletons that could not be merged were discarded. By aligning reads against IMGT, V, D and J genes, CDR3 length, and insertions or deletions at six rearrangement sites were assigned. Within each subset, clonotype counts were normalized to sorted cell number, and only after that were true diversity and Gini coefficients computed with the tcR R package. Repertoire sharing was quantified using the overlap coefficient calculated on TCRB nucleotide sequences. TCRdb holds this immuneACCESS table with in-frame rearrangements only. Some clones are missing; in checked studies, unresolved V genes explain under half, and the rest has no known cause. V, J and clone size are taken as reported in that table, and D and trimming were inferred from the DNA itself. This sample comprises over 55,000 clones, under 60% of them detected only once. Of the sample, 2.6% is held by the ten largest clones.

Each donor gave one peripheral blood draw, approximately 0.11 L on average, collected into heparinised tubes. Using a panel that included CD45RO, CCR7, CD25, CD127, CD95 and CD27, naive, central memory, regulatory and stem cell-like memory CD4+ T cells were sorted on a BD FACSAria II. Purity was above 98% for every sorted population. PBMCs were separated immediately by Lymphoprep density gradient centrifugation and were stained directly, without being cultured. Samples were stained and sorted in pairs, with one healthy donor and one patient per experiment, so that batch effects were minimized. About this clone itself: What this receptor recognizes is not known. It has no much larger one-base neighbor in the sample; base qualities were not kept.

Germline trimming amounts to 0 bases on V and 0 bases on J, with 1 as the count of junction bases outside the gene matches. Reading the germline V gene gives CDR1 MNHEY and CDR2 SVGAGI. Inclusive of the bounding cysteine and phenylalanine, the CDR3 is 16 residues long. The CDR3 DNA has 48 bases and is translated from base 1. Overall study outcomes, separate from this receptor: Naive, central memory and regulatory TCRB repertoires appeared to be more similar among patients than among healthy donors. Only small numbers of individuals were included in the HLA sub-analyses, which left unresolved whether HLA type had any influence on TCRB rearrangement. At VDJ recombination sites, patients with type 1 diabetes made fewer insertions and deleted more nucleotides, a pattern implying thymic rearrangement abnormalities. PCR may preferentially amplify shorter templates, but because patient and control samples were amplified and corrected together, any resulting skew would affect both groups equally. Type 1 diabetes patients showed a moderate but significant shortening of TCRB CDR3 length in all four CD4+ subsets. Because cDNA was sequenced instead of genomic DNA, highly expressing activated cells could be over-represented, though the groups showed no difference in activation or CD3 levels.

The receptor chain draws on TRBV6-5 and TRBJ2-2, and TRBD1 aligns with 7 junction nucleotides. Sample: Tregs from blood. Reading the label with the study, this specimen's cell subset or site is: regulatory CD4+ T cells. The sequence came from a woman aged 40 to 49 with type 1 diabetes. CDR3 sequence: CASSYSGGANTGELFF. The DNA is TGTGCCAGCAGTTACTCAGGGGGCGCGAACACCGGGGAGCTGTTTTTT.